The T cell receptor (beta chain) under discussion was sequenced for a study of T cells in Graves' hyperthyroidism and ophthalmopathy. With respect to this clonotype: What it binds is not known.

Study-wide results and limits: Stable hyperthyroidism was told apart from ophthalmopathy by a model built on 13 V-J features.

Diagnoses were made from clinical symptoms, serum measures (thyroxine and TRAb), thyroid ultrasound and orbital computed tomography. The PBMCs were sourced from fresh peripheral blood (more than 9 ml). It was RNA transcripts that yielded the amplified TCR beta CDR3 regions. HTBI primers were the set used in a first-round RT-PCR of the TCR CDR3. TCRdb used MiXCR to reprocess the multiplex PCR reads, holding one entry per CDR3 protein. The repertoire holds fewer than 350,000 distinct CDR3 sequences, with around 20% as singletons. Deletions cut 8 bases from V and 0 bases from J, with 13 bases between. The CDR3 is made up of 15 amino acids.

The source of this sequence is a man over 45 with Graves' ophthalmopathy. The specimen sequenced was blood. The chain carries TRBV12-3 or TRBV12-4 and TRBJ1-4; D is unclear. The CDR3 here is CASGPRGPTNEKLFF. DNA of the CDR3: TGTGCCAGCGGCCCGCGAGGACCAACTAATGAAAAACTGTTTTTT.